The rows below give T cell receptor beta chains drawn from one sample of a study of T-cell memory formation after mild COVID-19. TCRdb independently ran MiXCR on the 5' RACE reads; one entry per CDR3 protein. The sample holds about 620,000 distinct CDR3 sequences, 15% to 20% seen once. Input material: PBMCs or a T cell subset sorted from them (not recorded which). All receptors come from an adult woman who had mild COVID-19 (a few samples of this study predate the infection). Cell type and time point are not known. The CDR3 runs from the conserved cysteine through the conserved F or W. A D gene is named only where the DNA matches it firmly. Clone size is shown for a subset of rows, as once, few, many or a class of expanded clone.

d_call: TRBD2
v_call: TRBV11-2
j_call: TRBJ2-7
clone_size: NA
cdr3_nt: TGTGCCAGCAGTCTCACTAGCGGGAGCCGGAGCTCCTACGAGCAGTACTTC
cdr3_aa: CASSLTSGSRSSYEQYF

d_call: NA
v_call: TRBV3-1
j_call: TRBJ1-1
clone_size: few
cdr3_nt: TGTGCCAGCAGCCCTCCTGGGCAGGGGCTTTCTTCTGAAGCTTTCTTT
cdr3_aa: CASSPPGQGLSSEAFF

d_call: TRBD1
v_call: TRBV27
j_call: TRBJ1-4
clone_size: few
cdr3_nt: TGTGCCAGCAGTTTTTGGGGACAGGGCGAATCTAATGAAAAACTGTTTTTT
cdr3_aa: CASSFWGQGESNEKLFF

d_call: NA
v_call: TRBV6-5
j_call: TRBJ1-1
clone_size: once
cdr3_nt: TGTGCCAGCAGCCGCCGGCCAGGGGCGCCCGGGACTGAAGCTTTCTTT
cdr3_aa: CASSRRPGAPGTEAFF

d_call: TRBD1
v_call: TRBV18
j_call: TRBJ1-3
clone_size: NA
cdr3_nt: TGTGCCAGCTCACTGACAGGGGACCTCTCTGGAAACACCATATATTTT
cdr3_aa: CASSLTGDLSGNTIYF

d_call: NA
v_call: TRBV12-3/TRBV12-4
j_call: TRBJ1-2
clone_size: NA
cdr3_nt: TGTGCCAGCAGCCCCGGGACGGTGAACTATGGCTACACCTTC
cdr3_aa: CASSPGTVNYGYTF

d_call: TRBD2
v_call: TRBV20-1
j_call: TRBJ2-1
clone_size: NA
cdr3_nt: TGCAGTGCTAGGGCTAGCGGGCAAGCCTACAATGAGCAGTTCTTC
cdr3_aa: CSARASGQAYNEQFF

d_call: TRBD1
v_call: TRBV5-1
j_call: TRBJ2-7
clone_size: NA
cdr3_nt: TGCGCCAGCAGCTCCGGGACAGAGTATTCAGGAACGGAGTACTTC
cdr3_aa: CASSSGTEYSGTEYF

d_call: NA
v_call: TRBV20-1
j_call: TRBJ2-7
clone_size: few
cdr3_nt: TGCAGTGCTAGAGGGACAACCGCCTACGAGCAGTACTTC
cdr3_aa: CSARGTTAYEQYF

d_call: NA
v_call: TRBV19
j_call: TRBJ2-1
clone_size: few
cdr3_nt: TGTGCCAGTAGTATAGCCCCCGGGCGCTACAATGAGCAGTTCTTC
cdr3_aa: CASSIAPGRYNEQFF

d_call: NA
v_call: TRBV7-2
j_call: TRBJ2-2
clone_size: few
cdr3_nt: TGTGCCAGCAGCTTAGAAGTGAACACCGGGGAGCTGTTTTTT
cdr3_aa: CASSLEVNTGELFF

d_call: TRBD2
v_call: TRBV7-3
j_call: TRBJ2-1
clone_size: NA
cdr3_nt: TGTGCCAGCAGCTCTAGCGGGGGGATGTACAATGAGCAGTTCTTC
cdr3_aa: CASSSSGGMYNEQFF

d_call: NA
v_call: TRBV5-5
j_call: TRBJ2-1
clone_size: NA
cdr3_nt: TGTGCCAGCAGCAATGACGAGTACAATGAGCAGTTCTTC
cdr3_aa: CASSNDEYNEQFF

d_call: NA
v_call: TRBV20-1
j_call: TRBJ2-6
clone_size: few
cdr3_nt: TGCAGTGCGGGACGACAGAGCTCTGGGGCCAACGTCCTGACTTTC
cdr3_aa: CSAGRQSSGANVLTF

d_call: TRBD2
v_call: TRBV9
j_call: TRBJ2-5
clone_size: NA
cdr3_nt: TGTGCCAGCAGCGGGCGACTAGCGGAAAAAGAGACCCAGTACTTC
cdr3_aa: CASSGRLAEKETQYF

d_call: NA
v_call: TRBV29-1
j_call: TRBJ2-5
clone_size: few
cdr3_nt: TGCAGCGTTGTTGGCAGTCTATCTCAACTGTACTTC
cdr3_aa: CSVVGSLSQLYF

d_call: NA
v_call: TRBV6-5
j_call: TRBJ2-7
clone_size: few
cdr3_nt: TGTGCCAGCAGTTACCGGGGTGCCTACGAGCAGTACTTC
cdr3_aa: CASSYRGAYEQYF

d_call: NA
v_call: TRBV29-1
j_call: TRBJ1-3
clone_size: once
cdr3_nt: TGCAGCGTTCTCATTGGGAGCTCTGGAAACACCATATATTTT
cdr3_aa: CSVLIGSSGNTIYF

d_call: TRBD1
v_call: TRBV30
j_call: TRBJ1-3
clone_size: NA
cdr3_nt: TGTGCCTGGAGCAGACCGGGACAGAGTGGAAACACCATATATTTT
cdr3_aa: CAWSRPGQSGNTIYF

d_call: NA
v_call: TRBV5-1
j_call: TRBJ2-1
clone_size: NA
cdr3_nt: TGCGCCAGCAGCTTAGGGGTGGGGGGCTGGAATGAGCAGTTCTTC
cdr3_aa: CASSLGVGGWNEQFF

d_call: NA
v_call: TRBV30
j_call: TRBJ1-2
clone_size: NA
cdr3_nt: TGTGCCTGGAGTGTACAGGACCTCTTAGGCTACACCTTC
cdr3_aa: CAWSVQDLLGYTF

d_call: NA
v_call: TRBV5-6
j_call: TRBJ2-4
clone_size: few
cdr3_nt: TGTGCCAGCAGCTTAGGGGGACGGGGGCCAACCGGGGGGTCCATTCAGTACTTC
cdr3_aa: CASSLGGRGPTGGSIQYF

d_call: NA
v_call: TRBV30
j_call: TRBJ2-3
clone_size: NA
cdr3_nt: TGTGCCTGGAACGCAGGTGGTTATACGCAGTATTTT
cdr3_aa: CAWNAGGYTQYF

d_call: NA
v_call: TRBV29-1
j_call: TRBJ1-2
clone_size: NA
cdr3_nt: TGCAGCGTTGATGAGAGACAGAAGAACTATGGCTACACCTTC
cdr3_aa: CSVDERQKNYGYTF

d_call: NA
v_call: TRBV9
j_call: TRBJ1-2
clone_size: few
cdr3_nt: TGTGCCAGCAAGTCCGATGGCAGGGAGTTAGGCTACACCTTC
cdr3_aa: CASKSDGRELGYTF

d_call: TRBD1
v_call: TRBV12-3/TRBV12-4
j_call: TRBJ1-2
clone_size: few
cdr3_nt: TGTGCCAGCAGCCCCCGGGACAGCGTGTATGGTGGCTACACCTTC
cdr3_aa: CASSPRDSVYGGYTF

d_call: TRBD2
v_call: TRBV12-3/TRBV12-4
j_call: TRBJ2-1
clone_size: few
cdr3_nt: TGTGCCAGCAGCCCCCTGGGACTAGCGGGGGGGGGTGAGCAGTTCTTC
cdr3_aa: CASSPLGLAGGGEQFF

d_call: NA
v_call: TRBV5-1
j_call: TRBJ2-7
clone_size: NA
cdr3_nt: TGCGCCAGCAGCTTGACAGGGCCGATAGACGAGCAGTACTTC
cdr3_aa: CASSLTGPIDEQYF

d_call: NA
v_call: TRBV12-3/TRBV12-4
j_call: TRBJ2-1
clone_size: NA
cdr3_nt: TGTGCCAGCAGTTCCCCTGGTGGGGGGGCCTTGGATGAGCAGTTCTTC
cdr3_aa: CASSSPGGGALDEQFF

d_call: TRBD2
v_call: TRBV6-4
j_call: TRBJ2-3
clone_size: NA
cdr3_nt: TGTGCCAGCAGTGACCTAGCGGGATATACGCAGTATTTT
cdr3_aa: CASSDLAGYTQYF

d_call: NA
v_call: TRBV4-3
j_call: TRBJ2-6
clone_size: few
cdr3_nt: TGCGCCAGCAGCCAGCAAACAGGGTCTGGGGCCAACGTCCTGACTTTC
cdr3_aa: CASSQQTGSGANVLTF

d_call: NA
v_call: TRBV27
j_call: TRBJ2-7
clone_size: few
cdr3_nt: TGTGCCAGCAGTCCGCAGCAGAGCTCCTACGAGCAGTACTTC
cdr3_aa: CASSPQQSSYEQYF